This T cell receptor (beta chain) derives from a study of CD8+ T cells in alopecia areata. RNA was extracted and reverse transcribed into cDNA as the sequencing template. Sequencing used immunoSEQ multiplex PCR; TCRdb keeps in-frame clones, though not all of them. This repertoire shows about 190,000 clones, 50% to 75% found once; its top ten account for over 12%. CDR3 length: 13 amino acids. In germline, CDR1 is LNHNV, CDR2 YYDKDF (reference sequence). V gave up 0 bases and J gave up 9 bases, with 10 bases separating them. This clone was observed once. The specimen comprised CD4+ T cells sorted from blood, sampled at week 0. This clonotype originated in a human donor with alopecia areata. V and J are TRBV15 and TRBJ2-3; maybe TRBD1 (5 bases). The CDR3 sequence: CATSRDPKGTQYF. CDR3 coding DNA: TGTGCCACCAGCAGAGATCCAAAGGGGACGCAGTATTTT.